This T cell receptor beta chain was recovered during a study of cytomegalovirus exposure and HLA in healthy donors. Study results and caveats: Cytomegalovirus status was reportedly diagnosed by the classifier with high specificity and sensitivity. Later findings reportedly placed an Asian-associated ancestry cluster below the approximately 670-donor mean for N-insertions. The study flagged about 150 TCR beta chains as cytomegalovirus-associated. About 87% or about 30% of the time was how often most TCR beta V segments were productive, according to an earlier analysis.

This CDR3 contains 12 residues. The V and J ends lost 3 bases and 4 bases, in that order; junction bases with no gene match: 2. Germline lookup yields CDR1 GTSNPN and CDR2 SVGIG (reference sequence). The PCR ran on 60 Vbeta and 13 Jbeta primers. Here immunoSEQ multiplex PCR was the method, and the copy in TCRdb shows in-frame clones only, minus some. The sample includes about 80,000 clones, almost 80% of them seen just once. Comments on this clone: Its antigen is as yet unknown.

Material for sequencing was PBMCs. The chain combines TRBV30 with TRBJ1-1; 7 bases agree with TRBD1. The clonotype was recovered from a middle-aged woman in good health and CMV-seropositive. CDR3 sequence: CAWSPGGTEAFF. As DNA, the CDR3 is TGTGCCTGGAGCCCAGGGGGCACTGAAGCTTTCTTT.